One sample yielded the 7 T cell receptor beta chains listed below, sequenced in a study of blood T cell repertoires in COVID-19. TCRdb's copy holds only in-frame clones and misses some; the assay was immunoSEQ multiplex PCR. Of 110,000 to 150,000 clones listed, around 91% are singletons. Sample: peripheral blood. These receptors came from a woman in her sixties with active COVID-19.

The genes are TRBV7-2 and TRBJ2-7; 7 bases match TRBD2. The germline CDR1 and CDR2 sequences are SGHTA and FQGNSA. The CDR3 runs to 19 residues. Germline trimming cut 2 bases from V and 0 bases from J; bases unmatched to any gene: 16. CDR3 region: CASSLKLRRSGKSSYEQYF. CDR3 coding DNA: TGTGCCAGCAGCTTAAAATTGAGGCGGAGCGGGAAAAGCTCCTACGAGCAGTACTTC. Together with reference TRBV7-2 and TRBJ2-7, the CDR3 gives the full variable domain: GAGVSQSPSNKVTEKGKDVELRCDPISGHTALYWYRQSLGQGLEFLIYFQGNSAPDKSGLPSDRFSAERTGGSVSTLTIQRTQQEDSAVYLCASSLKLRRSGKSSYEQYFGPGTRLTVT.

The chain links TRBV7-8 to TRBJ2-7; D may be TRBD2 (6 bases). Germline V CDR1 and CDR2: SGHVS, FQNEAQ. CDR3 length: 14 residues. Deletions cut 4 bases from V and 3 bases from J, with 13 bases between. As DNA, the CDR3 is TGTGCCAGCAGCTACGCGGGGTCCAACTACGAGCAGTACTTC. Translating it yields CASSYAGSNYEQYF.

CDR3 nucleotide sequence: TGTGCCAGCTCGGCGACAGGGCTTGAAGCTTTCTTT. It codes for CASSATGLEAFF. The chain joins TRBV18 to TRBJ1-1, with TRBD1 matching 7 bases. With 6 bases clipped from V and 7 bases from J, the junction kept 5 bases outside the gene matches. CDR1 and CDR2 (germline): KGHSH, LQKENI. This CDR3 is 12 amino acids long.

The rearrangement links TRBV6-6 to TRBJ2-4; D remains unclear. The CDR3 runs to 15 residues. V shed 2 bases and J shed 6 bases, with 14 bases lying between them. The germline V gene has CDR1 MNHNY and CDR2 SVGAGI (reference sequence). CDR3: CASSYTSGAPNIQYF. The CDR3, as DNA: TGTGCCAGCAGTTACACATCTGGAGCTCCAAACATTCAGTACTTC.

The CDR3 spells CASRSGPAAYNEQFF. In DNA form, the CDR3 reads TGTGCCAGTAGATCCGGTCCCGCCGCCTACAATGAGCAGTTCTTC. The chain links TRBV19 to TRBJ2-1; no definite D call. V was pared by 6 bases and J by 2 bases, with 14 bases between. Germline loops: CDR1 LNHDA, CDR2 SQIVND (reference sequence). This CDR3 region has 15 residues.

This clone was detected once. The chain is built from TRBV9 and TRBJ1-2; a possible D gene is TRBD1 (6 bases). The CDR3 sequence is 15 residues long. Germline loops: CDR1 SGDLS, CDR2 YYNGEE. V was clipped by 3 bases and J by 6 bases, with 18 bases between them. The DNA of the CDR3 is TGTGCCAGCAGCGCCCGACTGGACAGTCTCAATGGCTACACCTTC. Its protein product is CASSARLDSLNGYTF.

The J gene is TRBJ2-1, the V gene TRBV5-1, with TRBD2 matching over 8 bases. Germline CDR1 is SGHRS and CDR2 is YFSETQ. CDR3 length: 15 amino acids. V dropped 6 bases and J dropped 9; count of bases not matched to a gene: 14. CDR3 bases: TGCGCCAGCACCCGGGGGGGCGGGAGTGGTGGTGAGCAGTTCTTC. Translating it yields CASTRGGGSGGEQFF.